Sequencing of this T cell receptor (beta chain) was carried out in a study of blood T cell repertoires in COVID-19. The CDR3 spans 12 residues. Trimming pared 3 bases from V and 4 bases from J, leaving 3 bases between. Germline CDR1 and CDR2: MNHEY and SVGEGT. Profiling relied on immunoSEQ multiplex PCR, and the TCRdb table lists in-frame clones only, not all of them. The sample includes some 200,000 clones, roughly 84% seen only once; the top ten take 7.5% to 10%. The sequence came from a woman aged 80 or over with acute or convalescent COVID-19. The chain is built from TRBV6-2 or TRBV6-3 and TRBJ1-4; D remains ambiguous. Sequenced sample: peripheral blood. CDR3 bases: TGTGCCAGCAGTTATAGTAATGAAAAACTGTTTTTT. Translated, it gives CASSYSNEKLFF.